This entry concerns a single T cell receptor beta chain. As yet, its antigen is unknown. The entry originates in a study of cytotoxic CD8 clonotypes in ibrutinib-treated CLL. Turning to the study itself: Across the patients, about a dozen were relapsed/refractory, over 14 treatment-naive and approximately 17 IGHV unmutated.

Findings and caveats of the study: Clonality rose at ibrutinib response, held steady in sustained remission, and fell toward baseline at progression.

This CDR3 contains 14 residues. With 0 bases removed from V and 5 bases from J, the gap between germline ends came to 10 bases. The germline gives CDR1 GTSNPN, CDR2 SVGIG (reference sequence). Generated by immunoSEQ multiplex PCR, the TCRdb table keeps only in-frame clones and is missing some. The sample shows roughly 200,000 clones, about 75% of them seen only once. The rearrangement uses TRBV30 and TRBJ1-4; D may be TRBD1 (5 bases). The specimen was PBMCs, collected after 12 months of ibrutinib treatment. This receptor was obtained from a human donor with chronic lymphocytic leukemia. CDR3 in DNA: TGTGCCTGGAGTGTACCGGGGCACAATGAAAAACTGTTTTTT. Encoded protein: CAWSVPGHNEKLFF.